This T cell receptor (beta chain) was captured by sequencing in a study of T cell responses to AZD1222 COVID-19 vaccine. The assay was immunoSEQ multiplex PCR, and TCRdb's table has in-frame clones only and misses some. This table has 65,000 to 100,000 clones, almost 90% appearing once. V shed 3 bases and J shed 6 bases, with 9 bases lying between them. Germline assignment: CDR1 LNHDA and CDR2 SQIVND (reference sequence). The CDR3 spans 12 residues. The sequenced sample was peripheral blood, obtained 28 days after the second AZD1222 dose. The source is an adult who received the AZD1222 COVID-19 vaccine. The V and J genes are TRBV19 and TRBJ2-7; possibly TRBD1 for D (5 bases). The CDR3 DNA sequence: TGTGCCAGTAGTATTCCTGGGGCCGAGCAGTACTTC. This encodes CASSIPGAEQYF.